The entry below gives a single T cell receptor (beta chain) sequence along with its context. What it binds is not known. The data are from a study of T cells in Graves' hyperthyroidism and ophthalmopathy. Study at large: Peripheral blood sampling occurred at initial diagnosis, before any treatment. Findings and caveats of the study: The authors' 13 V-J model separated ophthalmopathy from stable hyperthyroidism. Blood also showed most of the thyroid clonotypes that were expanded above 0.001. Before onset, by a median of around six months, the model predicted ophthalmopathy.

Trimming took off 7 bases at V and 0 bases at J, with 15 bases between the two ends. Germline CDR1 reads SQVTM; CDR2 reads ANQGSEA. This CDR3 is 15 amino acids long. Template material for amplifying TCR beta CDR3 regions consisted of RNA transcripts. An initial round of RT-PCR targeting the TCR CDR3 relied on the HTBI primer set. TCRdb itself ran the multiplex PCR reads through MiXCR, one entry per CDR3 protein. The sample has about 600,000 distinct CDR3 sequences, over 12% seen once. This TCR derives from a woman between 18 and 29 years old with Graves' ophthalmopathy. Input material: blood. This sequence joins TRBV29-1 and TRBJ2-2; possibly TRBD2 for D (6 bases). The CDR3 DNA reads TGCAGCGCCCTGCTGGCGGGGCCGAACACCGGGGAGCTGTTTTTT. Its protein product is CSALLAGPNTGELFF.